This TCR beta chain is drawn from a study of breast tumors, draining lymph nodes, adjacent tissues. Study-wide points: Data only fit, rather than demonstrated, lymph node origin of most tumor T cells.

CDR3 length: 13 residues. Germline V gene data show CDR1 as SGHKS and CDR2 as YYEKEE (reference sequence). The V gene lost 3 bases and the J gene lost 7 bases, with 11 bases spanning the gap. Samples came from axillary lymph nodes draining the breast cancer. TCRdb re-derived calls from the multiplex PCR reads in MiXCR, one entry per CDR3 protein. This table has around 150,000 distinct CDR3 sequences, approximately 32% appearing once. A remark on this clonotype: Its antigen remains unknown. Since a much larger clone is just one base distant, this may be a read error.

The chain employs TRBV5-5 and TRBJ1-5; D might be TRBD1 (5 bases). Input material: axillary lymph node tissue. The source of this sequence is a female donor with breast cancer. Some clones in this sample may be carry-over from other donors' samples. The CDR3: CASSWGSAQPQHF. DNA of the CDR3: TGTGCCAGCAGCTGGGGGTCAGCGCAGCCCCAGCATTTT.